This paragraph reports one T cell receptor (beta chain). Its cognate antigen has yet to be identified. Base qualities are not provided; no much larger clone lies one nucleotide away. From the cysteine through the phenylalanine, the CDR3 covers 15 amino acids. The DNA shown is the 45-base CDR3, in frame from base 1. CDR1 LNHDA and CDR2 SQIVND are derived from the germline V gene (reference sequence). The V end loses 5 bases and the J end loses 2 bases, and a stretch of 10 bases separates them. The sample belongs to a study of T cell changes during pregnancy in multiple sclerosis (dated by TCRdb to 2018 to 2020). In terms of the full investigation: Changes in the T cell repertoire over the course of pregnancy were examined in this study in women with multiple sclerosis.

Library preparation employed the immunoSEQ multiplex PCR assay. Entries here come from immuneACCESS through TCRdb and include only in-frame sequences with V and J called. Some clones fail to appear in such tables; in the studies checked, an unresolved V gene covers under half of the shortfall, and the cause of the remainder is unknown. The sample profile shows about 40,000 clones; 93% of them were found once. The biggest ten clones account for 0.41% of the sample. This receptor chain uses TRBV19 and TRBJ2-6; no D gene can be assigned with confidence. The source of this sequence is a female donor with multiple sclerosis, enrolled in a pregnancy study. The starting material was CD4+ T cells from peripheral blood mononuclear cells, obtained in the first trimester of pregnancy. The CDR3 protein sequence reads: CASSSGFAGANVLTF. The sequenced DNA: TGTGCCAGTAGTTCGGGTTTTGCTGGGGCCAACGTCCTGACTTTC.